The T cell receptor beta chain described here comes from a study of response to subunit inactivated influenza vaccine. Study conclusions and caveats: It was the authors' suggestion that each seasonal influenza vaccination recruits few new T cells.

As for this clonotype: Its antigen is unidentified.

TCRdb processed the RT-PCR reads anew with MiXCR; each CDR3 protein has one entry. The data contain 500,000 to 600,000 distinct CDR3 sequences, 13% of them seen just once; the ten biggest clones take up about 12%. Germline V gene lookup returns CDR1 SNHLY and CDR2 FYNNEI. The germline V and J ends were trimmed by 6 bases and 0 bases, with 11 bases remaining between them. This CDR3 has 14 residues. The chain uses TRBV2 and TRBJ1-1; D unresolved. This receptor was taken from a man in his forties or fifties who received an inactivated influenza vaccine. The source material was PBMCs from blood, sampled around seven weeks after vaccination. CDR3 nucleotide sequence: TGTGCCAGCAGGGGCCAGACGGTGAACACTGAAGCTTTCTTT. Protein product: CASRGQTVNTEAFF.